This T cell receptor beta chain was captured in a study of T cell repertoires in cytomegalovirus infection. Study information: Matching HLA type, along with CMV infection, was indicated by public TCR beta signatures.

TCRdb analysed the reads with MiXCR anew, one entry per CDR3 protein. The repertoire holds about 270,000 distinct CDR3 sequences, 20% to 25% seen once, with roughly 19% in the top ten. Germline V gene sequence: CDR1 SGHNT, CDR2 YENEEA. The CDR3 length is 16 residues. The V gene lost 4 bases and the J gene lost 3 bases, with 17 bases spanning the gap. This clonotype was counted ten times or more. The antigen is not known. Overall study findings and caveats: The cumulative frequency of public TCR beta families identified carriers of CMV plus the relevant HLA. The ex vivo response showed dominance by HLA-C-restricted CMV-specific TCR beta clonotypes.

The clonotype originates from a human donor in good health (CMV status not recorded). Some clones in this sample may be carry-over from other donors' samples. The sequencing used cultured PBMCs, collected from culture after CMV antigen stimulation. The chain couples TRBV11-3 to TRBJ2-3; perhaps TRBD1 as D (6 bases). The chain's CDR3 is CASSYPGTIRTDTQYF. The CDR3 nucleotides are TGTGCCAGCAGCTATCCCGGGACAATACGTACAGATACGCAGTATTTT. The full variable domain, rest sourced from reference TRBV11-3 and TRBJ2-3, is EAGVVQSPRYKIIEKKQPVAFWCNPISGHNTLYWYLQNLGQGPELLIRYENEEAVDDSQLPKDRFSAERLKGVDSTLKIQPAELGDSAVYLCASSYPGTIRTDTQYFGPGTRLTVL.